A single sample gave rise to the 32 T cell receptor beta chains below, sequenced in a study of blood T cell repertoires in COVID-19. The repertoire was sequenced with immunoSEQ multiplex PCR; TCRdb's copy has only in-frame clones and lacks some. The sample records fewer than 30,000 clones, 75% to 90% being singletons. The sequenced sample was peripheral blood. The receptors shown here come from a man in his sixties with acute or convalescent COVID-19.

The chain recombines TRBV6-5 with TRBJ1-2, with D perhaps matching TRBD1 (6 bases). Germline V lookup: CDR1 MNHEY, CDR2 SVGAGI. Deletions cut 5 bases from V and 2 bases from J, with 15 bases between. This CDR3 is 15 amino acids long. The CDR3 nucleotides read TGTGCCAGCAGTACAAGGGACACCATGAACTATGGCTACACCTTC. The encoded protein is CASSTRDTMNYGYTF.

This chain links TRBV5-1 with TRBJ2-1; 10 bases agree with TRBD1. Per the germline V gene, CDR1 is SGHRS and CDR2 is YFSETQ. Trimming removed 4 bases from V and 1 base from J; junction bases left unmatched: 2. This CDR3 has 15 amino acids. CDR3 bases: TGCGCCAGCAGCGGGGGACAGGGGTCCTACAATGAGCAGTTCTTC. This encodes CASSGGQGSYNEQFF.

This clone was seen a single time. This chain joins TRBV7-8 and TRBJ2-7, with 7 nucleotides matching TRBD1. The CDR3 runs 14 residues. J gave up 6 bases and V 5 bases, and 10 bases lay outside the gene matches. Germline V gene sequence: CDR1 SGHVS, CDR2 FQNEAQ. The CDR3 DNA reads TGTGCCAGCAGCAGACGGGACAGTCCAATCGAGCAGTACTTC. Its protein product is CASSRRDSPIEQYF.

V gene TRBV5-1 combines with J gene TRBJ2-1; 14 bases are a match to TRBD2. The CDR3 is 19 residues long. V shed 4 bases, J shed 4 bases, and the junction held 13 bases outside the gene matches. The germline V gene has CDR1 SGHRS and CDR2 YFSETQ. CDR3 loop: CASSAGTSGSLTRYNEQFF. The CDR3 DNA sequence: TGCGCCAGCAGCGCCGGGACTAGCGGGAGTCTCACCCGTTACAATGAGCAGTTCTTC.

This chain links TRBV14 with TRBJ1-2; weak D call: TRBD1 (5 bases). The CDR3 spans 16 residues. Germline CDR1 and CDR2: SGHDN and FVKESK. V was shortened by 0 bases and J by 2 bases, with 13 bases between the two germline ends. CDR3: CASSQDPGRTNYGYTF. CDR3 sequence (DNA): TGTGCCAGCAGCCAAGATCCCGGACGGACAAACTATGGCTACACCTTC.

J is TRBJ1-2 and V is TRBV7-9, with TRBD1 matching over 9 bases. After removal of 1 base from V and 7 bases from J, the junction contained 10 bases not matched to a gene. The CDR3 loop spans 16 amino acids. CDR1 SEHNR and CDR2 FQNEAQ come from the germline V gene (reference sequence). The CDR3, as DNA: TGTGCCAGCAGCTTAGGAGGACAGGGGAAGTCAAGTGGCTACACCTTC. It is translated as CASSLGGQGKSSGYTF.

This chain joins TRBV9 and TRBJ2-5; tentatively, D is TRBD2 (8 bases). V was pared by 3 bases and J by 5 bases, with 17 bases between. Germline V CDR1 and CDR2: SGDLS, YYNGEE. This CDR3 comprises 15 residues. This CDR3 is CASSAPGLGGETQYF. CDR3 DNA: TGTGCCAGCAGCGCACCGGGACTAGGGGGCGAGACCCAGTACTTC.

This clone was counted a single time. The chain combines TRBV19 with TRBJ1-1; 8 bases are shared with TRBD1. The CDR3 runs 13 residues. CDR1 is LNHDA and CDR2 is SQIVND in the germline V gene (reference sequence). With 7 bases clipped from V and 1 base from J, the junction kept 2 bases outside the gene matches. For the CDR3, the DNA is TGTGCCAGTACAGACAGGGGGAACACTGAAGCTTTCTTT. Its translation: CASTDRGNTEAFF. Full variable domain (rest looked up from reference TRBV19 and TRBJ1-1): DGGITQSPKYLFRKEGQNVTLSCEQNLNHDAMYWYRQDPGQGLRLIYYSQIVNDFQKGDIAEGYSVSREKKESFPLTVTSAQKNPTAFYLCASTDRGNTEAFFGQGTRLTVV.

This chain connects TRBV5-5 to TRBJ2-7; TRBD1 matches at 8 bases. Germline V lookup: CDR1 SGHKS, CDR2 YYEKEE (reference sequence). The CDR3 has 14 amino acids. The V and J ends lost 3 bases and 4 bases, in that order; junction bases with no gene match: 6. For the CDR3, the DNA is TGTGCCAGCAGCTCCCGGGACAGGACTTACGAGCAGTACTTC. Residues: CASSSRDRTYEQYF.

The genes are TRBV4-1 and TRBJ2-2, with TRBD2 as a possible D gene (6 bases). This CDR3 contains 13 residues. The V gene's germline CDR1 is MGHRA and CDR2 YSYEKL. V was shortened by 5 bases and J by 5 bases, with 9 bases between the two germline ends. The CDR3 protein is CASSLAVTGELFF. CDR3 in DNA: TGCGCCAGCAGCTTAGCGGTGACCGGGGAGCTGTTTTTT.

The chain links TRBV25-1 to TRBJ1-2; possibly TRBD1 for D (5 bases). This CDR3 is 16 amino acids long. Germline CDR1 is MGHDK and CDR2 is SYGVNS. Trimming removed 2 bases from V and 6 bases from J, with 19 bases in between. The CDR3 DNA follows: TGTGCCAGCAGTGAACCCGGCACAGGCCTGATGCATGGCTACACCTTC. Amino acid sequence: CASSEPGTGLMHGYTF.

The chain recombines TRBV5-1 with TRBJ2-2; 9 bases agree with TRBD1. The CDR3 has 16 residues. Germline V gives CDR1 SGHRS, CDR2 YFSETQ. Trimming cost V 4 bases and J 2 bases; bases outside gene matches: 6. CDR3: CASSLPGQGNTGELFF. The CDR3 region has the DNA TGCGCCAGCAGCCTGCCGGGACAGGGAAACACCGGGGAGCTGTTTTTT.

This chain connects TRBV19 to TRBJ2-5, with 8 bases that match TRBD2. Germline values: CDR1 LNHDA, CDR2 SQIVND (reference sequence). With 6 bases clipped from V and 2 bases from J, the junction kept 2 bases outside the gene matches. This CDR3 comprises 13 residues. The CDR3 DNA reads as TGTGCCAGTAGCACTAGCGGTCAAGAGACCCAGTACTTC. Protein sequence: CASSTSGQETQYF.

The chain links TRBV6-5 to TRBJ1-1; D possibly corresponds to TRBD1 (5 bases). This CDR3 has 14 amino acids. Trimming removed 4 bases from V and 0 bases from J, with 9 bases in between. Germline V gene data show CDR1 as MNHEY and CDR2 as SVGAGI. The CDR3 loop reads CASSSPQVNTEAFF. The CDR3 region has the DNA TGTGCCAGCAGTTCTCCACAGGTGAACACTGAAGCTTTCTTT.

The genes are TRBV5-1 and TRBJ1-2; D unclear. Germline lookup yields CDR1 SGHRS and CDR2 YFSETQ. The length of the CDR3 is 13 residues. Trimming took 0 bases from V and 2 from J, leaving 5 bases between them. CDR3 sequence: CASSLVGNYGYTF. In DNA, the CDR3 is TGCGCCAGCAGCTTGGTCGGGAACTATGGCTACACCTTC.

This chain uses TRBV9 with TRBJ2-5; 8 nucleotides line up with TRBD2. The J segment lost 0 bases and the V segment lost 7 bases, leaving 11 bases of the junction unmatched. Germline assignment: CDR1 SGDLS and CDR2 YYNGEE. The CDR3 contains 16 residues. The CDR3 protein is CASGTSGGSYQETQYF. CDR3 nucleotide sequence: TGTGCCAGCGGAACGAGCGGGGGCTCGTACCAAGAGACCCAGTACTTC.

Here the CDR3 reads CASTNYNEQFF. CDR3 sequence (DNA): TGTGCCAGCACCAACTACAATGAGCAGTTCTTC. The chain uses TRBV27 and TRBJ2-1, with unresolved D. The CDR3 extends over 11 amino acids. Trimming removed 7 bases from V and 3 bases from J, with 4 bases in between. Germline loops: CDR1 MNHEY, CDR2 SMNVEV (reference sequence).

This chain connects TRBV5-4 to TRBJ2-7; TRBD1 matches at 7 bases. The CDR3 is made up of 16 amino acids. The V gene end was trimmed by 0 bases and the J gene end by 0 bases; junction bases not matched to a gene: 6. Germline CDR1 and CDR2: SGHNT and YYREEE (reference sequence). Here the CDR3 DNA reads TGTGCCAGCAGCTTGGCAAGGGGGACAGTCTCCTACGAGCAGTACTTC. Its translation: CASSLARGTVSYEQYF.

This sequence joins TRBV7-2 and TRBJ2-5; 8 bases agree with TRBD2. Germline loops: CDR1 SGHTA, CDR2 FQGNSA. This CDR3 is built from 16 residues. V lost 1 base to trimming and J lost 4 bases; unmatched junction nucleotides: 8. CDR3 sequence reads: CASSLVVSRGGETQYF. CDR3 coding DNA: TGTGCCAGCAGCTTAGTTGTTAGTCGGGGGGGAGAGACCCAGTACTTC.

The chain is built from TRBV24-1 and TRBJ2-1; 7 positions match TRBD1. The V segment lost 5 bases and the J segment 3 bases; nucleotides outside the gene matches: 6. CDR3 length equals 15 residues. CDR1 is KGHDR, CDR2 SFDVKD, per germline. CDR3 amino acids: CATSATGAGYNEQFF. CDR3 bases: TGTGCCACCAGTGCCACAGGGGCGGGCTACAATGAGCAGTTCTTC.

The chain couples TRBV11-2 to TRBJ2-7, with a possible D match to TRBD1 (6 bases). The length of the CDR3 is 15 residues. Germline assignment: CDR1 SGHAT and CDR2 FQNNGV. Trimming pared 4 bases from V and 2 bases from J, leaving 15 bases between. The CDR3 coding sequence is TGTGCCAGCAGCTCCCCTAGGACAGCCCCCTACGAGCAGTACTTC. Protein sequence: CASSSPRTAPYEQYF.

The CDR3 region is CASSPTGSSTDTQYF. Written as DNA, the CDR3 is TGTGCCAGCTCACCCACAGGATCAAGCACAGATACGCAGTATTTT. The genes are TRBV18 and TRBJ2-3; a weak D match, TRBD1 (5 bases). The CDR3 spans 15 residues. The V end was cut by 3 bases, the J end by 0 bases, with 10 bases between. Germline CDR1 is KGHSH and CDR2 is LQKENI.

This clone was counted a few times. The CDR3 reads CASSEAPRGYGYTF. The CDR3 DNA sequence: TGTGCCAGCAGTGAAGCGCCCAGGGGCTATGGCTACACCTTC. The chain joins TRBV6-1 to TRBJ1-2; D is perhaps TRBD1 (6 bases). This CDR3 has 14 amino acids. Trimming removed 0 bases from V and 4 bases from J, with 9 bases in between. CDR1 and CDR2 (germline): MNHNS, SASEGT.

The V and J genes are TRBV14 and TRBJ1-5; D might be TRBD1 (5 bases). V gave up 0 bases and J gave up 9 bases, with 9 bases separating them. This CDR3 is built from 13 residues. Germline CDR1 SGHDN, CDR2 FVKESK. CDR3 sequence: CASSQDMGGPQHF. CDR3 sequence (DNA): TGTGCCAGCAGCCAAGATATGGGGGGGCCCCAGCATTTT.

The chain employs TRBV7-6 and TRBJ2-5; tentative D call: TRBD1 (6 bases). V gave up 5 bases and J gave up 4 bases, with 11 bases separating them. CDR1 is SGHVS and CDR2 is FNYEAQ in the germline V gene. This CDR3 spans 13 amino acids. The CDR3 nucleotides read TGTGCCAGCAGCGGACAGCGTGGAGAGACCCAGTACTTC. Encoded protein: CASSGQRGETQYF.

The gene calls are TRBV30 and TRBJ1-5; possible D gene TRBD1, 6 bases. Trimming shortened V by 4 bases and J by 4 bases, and 20 bases separated the two germline ends. This CDR3 has 16 amino acids. Germline loops: CDR1 GTSNPN, CDR2 SVGIG (reference sequence). CDR3 sequence (DNA): TGTGCCTGGACCCACAGGGCCAGAAGCATGAATCAGCCCCAGCATTTT. As protein: CAWTHRARSMNQPQHF.

The rearrangement uses TRBV6-5 and TRBJ1-5; the D is unclear. The CDR3 is made up of 15 amino acids. Trimming removed 6 bases from V and 2 bases from J, with 14 bases in between. Germline CDR1 is MNHEY and CDR2 is SVGAGI. The CDR3 region is CASSNVRVGNQPQHF. The CDR3 nucleotides are TGTGCCAGCAGCAACGTGAGGGTGGGCAATCAGCCCCAGCATTTT.

This clone appeared a few times. The chain employs TRBV28 and TRBJ1-1; 8 bases are shared with TRBD1. The CDR3 has 14 residues. CDR1 and CDR2 (germline): MDHEN, SYDVKM. V shed 5 bases and J 5 bases; nucleotides not matched to a gene: 7. This CDR3 reads CASSVRGPLTEAFF. The CDR3 coding sequence is TGTGCCAGCAGTGTCAGGGGGCCTCTAACTGAAGCTTTCTTT.

V and J are TRBV19 and TRBJ2-1; D is possibly TRBD1 (6 bases). CDR3 length: 14 residues. Trimming left V 6 bases short and J 8 bases short, with 17 bases between. The V gene's germline CDR1 is LNHDA and CDR2 SQIVND (reference sequence). Here the CDR3 DNA reads TGTGCCAGTAGAGACAGGCCGTTAGACGATGAGCAGTTCTTC. Protein product: CASRDRPLDDEQFF.

The genes are TRBV19 and TRBJ1-6; tentatively, D is TRBD1 (5 bases). V dropped 1 base and J dropped 5 bases, with 9 bases sitting between them. Germline V CDR1 and CDR2: LNHDA, SQIVND (reference sequence). This CDR3 is 15 amino acids long. The CDR3 DNA sequence: TGTGCCAGTAGTATAGGTCGACAGAATAATTCACCCCTCCACTTT. Encoded protein: CASSIGRQNNSPLHF.

V and J are TRBV11-2 and TRBJ2-3, with D possibly TRBD2 on 6 matching bases. The V gene lost 5 bases and the J gene lost 14 bases, with 17 bases spanning the gap. Germline CDR1 and CDR2: SGHAT and FQNNGV. CDR3 length: 12 residues. CDR3 region: CASSARESYAYF. The DNA for the CDR3 is TGTGCCAGCAGCGCCCGGGAGTCCTATGCGTATTTT.

This chain connects TRBV11-2 to TRBJ1-1; 7 bases are a match to TRBD1. CDR1 is SGHAT and CDR2 is FQNNGV in the germline V gene. The CDR3 extends over 17 amino acids. V dropped 3 bases and J dropped 2; count of bases not matched to a gene: 12. CDR3 amino acids: CASSLLPDRFVNTEAFF. The CDR3 nucleotides read TGTGCCAGCAGCTTGCTTCCGGACAGGTTCGTCAACACTGAAGCTTTCTTT.